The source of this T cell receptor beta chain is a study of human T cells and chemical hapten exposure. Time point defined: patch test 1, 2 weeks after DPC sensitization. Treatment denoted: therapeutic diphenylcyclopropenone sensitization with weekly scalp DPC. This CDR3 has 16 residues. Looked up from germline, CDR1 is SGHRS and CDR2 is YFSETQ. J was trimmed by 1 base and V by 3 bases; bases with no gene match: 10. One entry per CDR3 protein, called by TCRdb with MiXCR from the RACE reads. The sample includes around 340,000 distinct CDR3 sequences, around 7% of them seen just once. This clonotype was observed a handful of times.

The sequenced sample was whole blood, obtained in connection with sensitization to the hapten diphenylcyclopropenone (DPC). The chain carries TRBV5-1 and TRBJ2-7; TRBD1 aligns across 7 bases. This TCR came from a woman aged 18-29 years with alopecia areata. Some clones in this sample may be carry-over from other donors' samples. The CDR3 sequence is CASSSSQVTGSYEQYF. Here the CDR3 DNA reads TGCGCCAGCAGCTCGTCCCAGGTGACAGGGTCCTACGAGCAGTACTTC. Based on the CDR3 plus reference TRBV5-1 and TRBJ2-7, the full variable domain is KAGVTQTPRYLIKTRGQQVTLSCSPISGHRSVSWYQQTPGQGLQFLFEYFSETQRNKGNFPGRFSGRQFSNSRSEMNVSTLELGDSALYLCASSSSQVTGSYEQYFGPGTRLTVT.